The 21 T cell receptor beta chains below come from one sample, sequenced in a study of early T cells in non-severe SARS-CoV-2 infection. TCRdb fed the 5' RACE reads into MiXCR, producing one record per CDR3 protein. Altogether about 38,000 distinct CDR3 sequences are present, 4.5% to 5.5% being singletons, with the ten largest covering 15% to 20%. What was sequenced was whole blood. The receptors here all came from an adult who was a healthcare worker with PCR-confirmed SARS-CoV-2 infection or an uninfected control (not recorded which).

This clonotype was detected many times. The V gene is TRBV6-5, the J gene TRBJ2-7, with 7 bases matching TRBD1. Germline assignment: CDR1 MNHEY and CDR2 SVGAGI. The CDR3 loop spans 14 amino acids. The J segment lost 2 bases and the V segment lost 5 bases, leaving 6 bases of the junction unmatched. CDR3 nucleotide sequence: TGTGCCAGCAGTGACAGGGATTACCCCTACGAGCAGTACTTC. Its translation: CASSDRDYPYEQYF.

This clonotype was counted only a few times. The rearrangement uses TRBV5-5 and TRBJ1-1; 10 bases are a match to TRBD1. CDR1 and CDR2 from the germline V gene are SGHKS and YYEKEE (reference sequence). There are 16 residues in the CDR3. V lost 5 bases to trimming and J lost 4 bases; unmatched junction nucleotides: 11. CDR3: CASRGPTGGMGTEAFF. The CDR3 DNA is TGTGCCAGCAGGGGCCCGACAGGGGGCATGGGCACTGAAGCTTTCTTT. Full variable domain (remainder filled in from reference TRBV5-5 and TRBJ1-1): DAGVTQSPTHLIKTRGQQVTLRCSPISGHKSVSWYQQVLGQGPQFIFQYYEKEERGRGNFPDRFSARQFPNYSSELNVNALLLGDSALYLCASRGPTGGMGTEAFFGQGTRLTVV.

There are many counts of this clonotype. The J gene is TRBJ1-5, the V gene TRBV7-8; D is perhaps TRBD1 (5 bases). With 4 bases removed from V and 4 bases from J, the gap between germline ends came to 8 bases. CDR3 length: 13 residues. Germline V gene data show CDR1 as SGHVS and CDR2 as FQNEAQ. The CDR3 DNA follows: TGTGCCAGCAGCTCCCAGGGTAATCAGCCCCAGCATTTT. Protein sequence: CASSSQGNQPQHF.

This clonotype was picked up a small number of times. This chain uses TRBV10-2 with TRBJ1-3, with D perhaps TRBD1 (5 bases). The length of the CDR3 is 16 residues. The ends were cut back, 0 bases at V and 0 bases at J, with 9 bases in the middle. The germline V gene has CDR1 WSHSY and CDR2 SAAADI. The CDR3 spells CASSESRGASGNTIYF. CDR3 coding DNA: TGCGCCAGCAGTGAGTCGAGGGGAGCCTCTGGAAACACCATATATTTT.

CDR3 DNA: TGTGCCAGCAGTCCGGGGACAGATACGCAGTATTTT. It codes for CASSPGTDTQYF. The gene calls are TRBV12-3 or TRBV12-4 and TRBJ2-3, with a tentative D call TRBD2 (5 bases). Trimming removed 5 bases from V and 3 bases from J, with 6 bases in between. The CDR3 is made up of 12 amino acids.

This clonotype was detected many times. The chain links TRBV30 to TRBJ2-1; no clear D. CDR3 length: 11 residues. Germline V gene sequence: CDR1 GTSNPN, CDR2 SVGIG (reference sequence). With 1 base removed from V and 5 bases from J, the gap between germline ends came to 3 bases. CDR3 residues: CAWSDNNEQFF. The CDR3, as DNA: TGTGCCTGGAGTGATAACAATGAGCAGTTCTTC.

This clonotype was picked up many times. The chain carries TRBV7-8 and TRBJ2-1; D not certain. CDR1 is SGHVS and CDR2 is FQNEAQ in the germline V gene. The CDR3 runs to 12 residues. The V end lost 2 bases, the J end lost 10 bases, and 9 bases lay between the germline ends. In nucleotides, the CDR3 is TGTGCCAGCAGCTTAATTCTAAGAGAGCAGTTCTTC. Its translation: CASSLILREQFF.

This clonotype was recorded many times. The chain couples TRBV4-2 to TRBJ2-3; D is possibly TRBD1 (5 bases). V was pared by 2 bases and J by 3 bases, with 18 bases between. Per the germline V gene, CDR1 is LGHNA and CDR2 is YNFKEQ. This CDR3 has 17 residues. CDR3 bases: TGTGCCAGCAGCCAAACAGGCCACAGTATCCAAACAGATACGCAGTATTTT. This gives the protein CASSQTGHSIQTDTQYF.

This clonotype occurred many times. The J gene is TRBJ1-1, the V gene TRBV6-5; TRBD1 might be the D (5 bases). Trimming took 5 bases from V and 5 from J, leaving 15 bases between them. The CDR3 totals 14 residues. Germline V gives CDR1 MNHEY, CDR2 SVGAGI. This chain's CDR3 is CASSPRGVKTEAFF. The DNA for the CDR3 is TGTGCCAGCAGTCCCCGAGGGGTAAAGACTGAAGCTTTCTTT.

Only a few counts were recorded for this clonotype. V and J are TRBV19 and TRBJ1-6, with D unresolved. The length of the CDR3 is 13 residues. V lost 1 base and J lost 11, with 9 bases in between. CDR1 and CDR2 from the germline V gene are LNHDA and SQIVND (reference sequence). The CDR3 is CASSIGPSTPLHF. CDR3 DNA sequence: TGTGCCAGTAGTATAGGTCCGTCTACACCCCTCCACTTT.

This clonotype occurred many times. The chain joins TRBV19 to TRBJ2-5; 8 nucleotides align to TRBD2. The ends lost 10 bases at V and 2 bases at J; junction bases unmatched: 9. The CDR3 covers 14 residues. Germline values: CDR1 LNHDA, CDR2 SQIVND (reference sequence). This CDR3 is CATTGGDLQETQYF. For the CDR3, the DNA is TGTGCCACGACCGGGGGGGATCTACAAGAGACCCAGTACTTC.

This clonotype was counted ten times or more. The V gene is TRBV20-1, the J gene TRBJ1-1, with 9 bases that match TRBD1. CDR3 size: 13 residues. The V segment lost 5 bases and the J segment 8 bases; nucleotides outside the gene matches: 9. Germline assignment: CDR1 DFQATT and CDR2 SNEGSKA (reference sequence). Written as DNA, the CDR3 is TGCAGTGCTGGGACAGGGAGATCGGGAGAAGCTTTCTTT. Protein product: CSAGTGRSGEAFF.

This clonotype was recorded many times. This chain links TRBV5-4 with TRBJ1-6; D ambiguous. This CDR3 contains 14 residues. The germline V gene encodes CDR1 SGHNT and CDR2 YYREEE (reference sequence). The V and J ends lost 0 bases and 9 bases respectively, with 10 bases between them. The CDR3 protein is CASSLVMGGSPLHF. For the CDR3, the DNA is TGTGCCAGCAGCTTGGTCATGGGAGGTTCACCCCTCCACTTT.

In this sample, this clonotype turned up many times. The gene calls are TRBV7-3 and TRBJ2-5; tentatively, D is TRBD1 or TRBD2 (6 bases each). The ends were cut back, 5 bases at V and 4 bases at J, with 11 bases in the middle. From germline, CDR1 is SGHTA and CDR2 FQGTGA. The CDR3 sequence is 13 residues long. The CDR3 DNA is TGTGCCAGCAGCCGGGGGCCTAGAGAGACCCAGTACTTC. Translating gives CASSRGPRETQYF.

In its sample, this clonotype was seen a few times. This chain links TRBV18 with TRBJ1-1; D is perhaps TRBD1 (6 bases). The CDR3 consists of 17 residues. Germline values: CDR1 KGHSH, CDR2 LQKENI. Trimming stripped 1 base from V and 5 bases from J, with 20 bases between. The CDR3 loop is CASSPQLLQGLWTEAFF. CDR3 nucleotide sequence: TGTGCCAGCTCACCACAGCTCCTGCAGGGGTTATGGACTGAAGCTTTCTTT.

Ten or more counts support this clonotype. At one end the junction does not follow the germline gene, possibly because of a read error. This rearrangement joins TRBV12-3 or TRBV12-4 to TRBJ2-5; D might be TRBD2 (5 bases). There are 14 residues in the CDR3. CDR3 DNA: TGTGCCAGCAGTCCTTCTGCTGTAAGGGAGAGCCAGTACTTC. Amino acids: CASSPSAVRESQYF.

This clonotype showed up many times. The V gene is TRBV10-2, the J gene TRBJ2-2, with TRBD1 as a possible D gene (6 bases). The CDR3 contains 16 residues. Per the germline V gene, CDR1 is WSHSY and CDR2 is SAAADI. Trimming took 4 bases from V and 3 from J, leaving 15 bases between them. For the CDR3, the DNA is TGCGCCAGCAGTGGAGCAAGCGCAGGGGACACCGGGGAGCTGTTTTTT. Translating gives CASSGASAGDTGELFF.

This clonotype was counted at least ten times. The genes are TRBV30 and TRBJ1-5; no firm D call. From germline, CDR1 is GTSNPN and CDR2 SVGIG (reference sequence). Trimming stripped 2 bases from V and 5 bases from J, with 10 bases between. This CDR3 is 13 amino acids long. In DNA, the CDR3 is TGTGCCTGGAGTTATACCCAAGATCAGCCCCAGCATTTT. Encoded protein: CAWSYTQDQPQHF.

This clonotype was observed many times. J is TRBJ1-6 and V is TRBV7-9; 8 nucleotides align to TRBD1. Looked up from germline, CDR1 is SEHNR and CDR2 is FQNEAQ (reference sequence). With V trimmed by 5 bases and J by 3 bases, 3 bases remained unmatched. The CDR3 runs to 15 residues. The chain's CDR3 is CASSRTGYYNSPLHF. The CDR3 DNA sequence: TGTGCCAGCAGCCGGACAGGGTACTATAATTCACCCCTCCACTTT.

Concerning this clonotype: A much larger clonotype is one base distant, so this may be a read error. The chain has TRBV12-3 or TRBV12-4 and TRBJ1-4, with unresolved D. V was cut by 9 bases and J by 3 bases, with 17 bases left in between. The CDR3 is made up of 15 amino acids. The CDR3 coding sequence is TGTGCCAGAAGTCCCCTCGTCAGGCCTAATGAAAAACTGTTTTTT. Amino acids: CARSPLVRPNEKLFF.

A few counts support this clonotype. The V gene is TRBV30, the J gene TRBJ2-5, with D perhaps matching TRBD2 (6 bases). V was clipped by 4 bases and J by 2 bases, with 14 bases between them. CDR3 length: 14 residues. The germline V gene has CDR1 GTSNPN and CDR2 SVGIG (reference sequence). The CDR3 DNA sequence: TGTGCCTGGAATATACAGAGCGGGCAAGAGACCCAGTACTTC. Protein: CAWNIQSGQETQYF.